The 11 T cell receptor beta chains below come from one sample, sequenced in a study of cytomegalovirus exposure and HLA in healthy donors (dated by TCRdb to about 2017). Receptor amplification or capture employed the immunoSEQ multiplex PCR assay. A mixture of 60 forward primers for TCR Vbeta segments and 13 reverse primers for TCR Jbeta segments was used in the multiplex PCR. This immuneACCESS table, as held by TCRdb, lists in-frame sequences with V and J called but not all clones. Of the missing ones, under half trace to an unresolved V gene in checked studies; the others have no known cause. The sample profile shows roughly 190,000 clones; 81% of them were found once. 3.5% to 4% of the sample is taken by the ten largest. The specimen was PBMCs. Every receptor here comes from a man in his fifties in good health and CMV-seronegative.

This chain links TRBV7-2 with TRBJ1-2; a weak D match, TRBD1 (6 bases). The CDR3 contains 16 residues. In germline, CDR1 is SGHTA, CDR2 FQGNSA. V lost 2 bases, J lost 8 bases, and 21 bases lay in between. As DNA, the CDR3 is TGTGCCAGCAGCTTATACCTGGGACAAAATGTTCTGGGCTACACCTTC. This translates into CASSLYLGQNVLGYTF.

This sequence joins TRBV4-1 and TRBJ2-2; tentative D call: TRBD1 (5 bases). Trimming took 1 base from V and 6 from J, leaving 18 bases between them. CDR1 is MGHRA, CDR2 YSYEKL, per germline. The CDR3 spans 17 residues. In nucleotides, the CDR3 is TGCGCCAGCAGCCAAGTTCCGGCAGGGCTATTGTCCGGGGAGCTGTTTTTT. This sequence encodes CASSQVPAGLLSGELFF.

This clone has more than one count but fewer than ten. This chain connects TRBV2 to TRBJ1-1; 8 bases align to TRBD1. The CDR3 sequence is 15 residues long. Germline V gives CDR1 SNHLY, CDR2 FYNNEI. V was clipped by 5 bases and J by 4 bases; unmatched bases: 9. CDR3 sequence reads: CASSLGQGRTTEAFF. DNA for the CDR3: TGTGCCAGCAGTCTTGGACAGGGTCGGACCACTGAAGCTTTCTTT.

This clone was seen a handful of times. The chain couples TRBV2 to TRBJ1-1; D not certain. The CDR3 spans 13 residues. Trimming removed 11 bases at V and 5 bases at J, with 18 bases between. Germline V lookup: CDR1 SNHLY, CDR2 FYNNEI. The CDR3 region is CAGVAALGTEAFF. Here the CDR3 DNA reads TGTGCCGGAGTTGCGGCTCTTGGGACTGAAGCTTTCTTT. The full variable domain, with the rest looked up from reference TRBV2 and TRBJ1-1, is EPEVTQTPSHQVTQMGQEVILRCVPISNHLYFYWYRQILGQKVEFLVSFYNNEISEKSEIFDDQFSVERPDGSNFTLKIRSTKLEDSAMYFCAGVAALGTEAFFGQGTRLTVV.

The V call is TRBV29-1, the J call TRBJ1-2, with 7 bases aligning to TRBD1. Per the germline V gene, CDR1 is SQVTM and CDR2 is ANQGSEA. The V and J ends lost 6 bases and 3 bases, in that order; junction bases with no gene match: 7. The CDR3 length is 13 residues. In DNA, the CDR3 is TGCAGCGTGGGCCGGGACAGCGACTATGGCTACACCTTC. This gives the protein CSVGRDSDYGYTF.

The J gene is TRBJ2-3, the V gene TRBV10-3, with D hard to call. The germline V and J ends were trimmed by 6 bases and 0 bases, with 7 bases remaining between them. The V gene's germline CDR1 is ENHRY and CDR2 SYGVKD. The CDR3 runs 13 residues. The CDR3 sequence: CAIRTPSTDTQYF. Here the CDR3 DNA reads TGTGCCATCAGGACTCCTAGCACAGATACGCAGTATTTT.

This chain joins TRBV4-3 and TRBJ2-3, with TRBD2 matching over 8 bases. V lost 3 bases to trimming and J lost 2 bases; unmatched junction nucleotides: 4. The germline CDR1 and CDR2 sequences are LGHNA and YSLEER. The CDR3 consists of 15 residues. CDR3 DNA: TGCGCCAGCAGCCAGAGTAGCGGGGCCACAGATACGCAGTATTTT. This gives the protein CASSQSSGATDTQYF.

The sample holds one count of this clone. The genes are TRBV5-1 and TRBJ2-7; the D gene is possibly TRBD1 (6 bases). The length of the CDR3 is 16 residues. Trimming pared 1 base from V and 3 bases from J, leaving 17 bases between. Germline assignment: CDR1 SGHRS and CDR2 YFSETQ. CDR3 protein: CASSLNYGQGFYEQYF. Written as DNA, the CDR3 is TGCGCCAGCAGCTTGAATTACGGCCAGGGGTTCTACGAGCAGTACTTC.

This clone was counted between two and nine times. The rearrangement links TRBV13 to TRBJ1-1; 9 bases match TRBD1. The CDR3 is 15 residues long. From germline, CDR1 is PRHDT and CDR2 FYEKMQ (reference sequence). Trimming took 4 bases from V and 0 from J; bases not matched to a gene: 3. For the CDR3, the DNA is TGTGCCAGCAGCTCGCGGACAGGGGTGAACACTGAAGCTTTCTTT. Protein product: CASSSRTGVNTEAFF.

The chain links TRBV19 to TRBJ1-1, with 8 bases matching TRBD1. Trimming took 5 bases from V and 5 from J; bases not matched to a gene: 10. This CDR3 spans 15 amino acids. The germline V gene has CDR1 LNHDA and CDR2 SQIVND (reference sequence). For the CDR3, the DNA is TGTGCCAGTAGTCCGGAACAGGGGGGGAAGACTGAAGCTTTCTTT. Its translation is CASSPEQGGKTEAFF.

V is TRBV6-5 and J is TRBJ1-3; D is unresolved. Germline lookup yields CDR1 MNHEY and CDR2 SVGAGI. The CDR3 is 13 amino acids. V gave up 5 bases and J gave up 4 bases, with 9 bases separating them. DNA of the CDR3: TGTGCCAGCAGTGCGGATCTCGGAAACACCATATATTTT. Translated: CASSADLGNTIYF.